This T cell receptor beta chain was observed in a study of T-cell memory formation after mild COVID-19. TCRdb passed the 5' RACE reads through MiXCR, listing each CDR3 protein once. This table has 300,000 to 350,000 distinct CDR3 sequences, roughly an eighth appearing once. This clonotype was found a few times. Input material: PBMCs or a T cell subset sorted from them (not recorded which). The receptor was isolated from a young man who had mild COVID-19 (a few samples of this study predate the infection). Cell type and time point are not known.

The CDR3 sequence is CASSGKQGGYEQYF. The CDR3 DNA reads TGCGCCAGCAGCGGGAAACAGGGAGGCTACGAGCAGTACTTC. The chain joins TRBV4-1 to TRBJ2-7; either TRBD1 or TRBD2 may fit D (6 bases each). Trimming shortened V by 5 bases and J by 3 bases, and 14 bases separated the two germline ends. Germline CDR1 is MGHRA and CDR2 is YSYEKL. The CDR3 covers 14 residues.